The following is a T cell receptor (beta chain) sequence with its context. Its antigen is not known. Preparation of the TCRbeta library was carried out with unique molecular identifiers. TCRdb analysed the PCR reads with MiXCR anew, one entry per CDR3 protein. The data show 900,000 or so distinct CDR3 sequences, 15% to 20% seen once. This sample was taken from a study of T-cell reconstitution after alpha-beta-depleted transplantation in children. Study conclusions and caveats: Recipient T cells and thymic progenitors that survived were the source of the high TCRbeta diversity seen at day 60 in some patients. Newly made T cells mostly supplied T-cell counts and diversity one year after transplant. About two months after transplant, alpha-beta T cells reportedly came from several hundred expanded graft clones.

The V gene lost 4 bases and the J gene lost 10 bases, with 14 bases spanning the gap. Germline lookup yields CDR1 MNHNS and CDR2 SASEGT. This CDR3 has 13 residues. The receptor was isolated from a male patient between 5 and 17 years old who had a stem cell transplant for acute lymphoblastic leukemia, so the T cells may come from the graft donor. The V and J genes are TRBV6-1 and TRBJ1-5, with D maybe TRBD1 (6 bases). Material: PBMCs, mostly from graft donor cells, obtained 360 days after TCRalphabeta/CD19-depleted stem cell transplant. The CDR3 spells CASSGHRDRPQHF. Written as DNA, the CDR3 is TGTGCCAGCAGTGGCCACAGGGACCGACCCCAGCATTTT.